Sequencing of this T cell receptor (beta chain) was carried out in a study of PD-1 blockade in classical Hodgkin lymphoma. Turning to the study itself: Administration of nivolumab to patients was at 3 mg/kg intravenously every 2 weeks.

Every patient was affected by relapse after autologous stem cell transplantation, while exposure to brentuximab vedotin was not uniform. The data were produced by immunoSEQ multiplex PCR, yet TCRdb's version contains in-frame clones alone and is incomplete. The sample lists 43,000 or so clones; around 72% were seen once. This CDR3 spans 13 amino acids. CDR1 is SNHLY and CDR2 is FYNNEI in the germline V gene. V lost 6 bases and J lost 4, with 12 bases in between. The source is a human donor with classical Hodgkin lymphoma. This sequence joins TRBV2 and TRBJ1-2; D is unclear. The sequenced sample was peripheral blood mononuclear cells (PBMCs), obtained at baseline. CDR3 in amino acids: CASSETSLYGYTF. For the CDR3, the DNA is TGTGCCAGCAGCGAGACCTCCCTCTATGGCTACACCTTC. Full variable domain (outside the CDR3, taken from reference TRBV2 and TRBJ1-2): EPEVTQTPSHQVTQMGQEVILRCVPISNHLYFYWYRQILGQKVEFLVSFYNNEISEKSEIFDDQFSVERPDGSNFTLKIRSTKLEDSAMYFCASSETSLYGYTFGSGTRLTVV.